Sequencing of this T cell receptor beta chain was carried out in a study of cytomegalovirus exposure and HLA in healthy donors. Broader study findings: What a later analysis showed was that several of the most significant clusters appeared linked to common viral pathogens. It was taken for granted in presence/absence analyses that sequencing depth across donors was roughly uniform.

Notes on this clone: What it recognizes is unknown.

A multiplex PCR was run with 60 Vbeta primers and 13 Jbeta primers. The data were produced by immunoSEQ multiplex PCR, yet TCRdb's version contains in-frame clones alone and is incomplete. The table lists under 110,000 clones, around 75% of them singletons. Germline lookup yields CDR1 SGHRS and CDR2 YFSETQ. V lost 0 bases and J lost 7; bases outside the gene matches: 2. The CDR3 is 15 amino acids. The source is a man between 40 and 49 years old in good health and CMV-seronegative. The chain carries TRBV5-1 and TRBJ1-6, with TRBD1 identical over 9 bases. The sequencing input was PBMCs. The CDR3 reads CASSLDGTGNSPLHF. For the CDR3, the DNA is TGCGCCAGCAGCTTGGACGGGACAGGGAATTCACCCCTCCACTTT.